This T cell receptor beta chain was sequenced in a study of cytomegalovirus exposure and HLA in healthy donors. Study findings and constraints: The authors listed 164 TCR beta chains as cytomegalovirus-associated. Rarity marked most TCR sequences, yet some public TCRs occurred in many donors.

The CDR3 totals 16 residues. The germline gives CDR1 MDHEN, CDR2 SYDVKM. The V gene end was trimmed by 3 bases and the J gene end by 4 bases; junction bases not matched to a gene: 8. Clones were sequenced by immunoSEQ multiplex PCR, and TCRdb holds only the in-frame ones, with some missing. Of about 64,000 clones detected, roughly 94% appear once; the ten largest clones hold roughly 6.3%. Remarks on this clone: Antigen specificity is unknown.

The V gene is TRBV28, the J gene TRBJ2-3; 9 positions agree with TRBD2. This clonotype was obtained from a woman younger than 35 in good health and CMV-seropositive. Sequencing was performed on PBMCs. The CDR3 protein is CASSLTGRGGPDTQYF. CDR3 nucleotides: TGTGCCAGCAGTTTGACGGGGCGGGGGGGCCCAGATACGCAGTATTTT.